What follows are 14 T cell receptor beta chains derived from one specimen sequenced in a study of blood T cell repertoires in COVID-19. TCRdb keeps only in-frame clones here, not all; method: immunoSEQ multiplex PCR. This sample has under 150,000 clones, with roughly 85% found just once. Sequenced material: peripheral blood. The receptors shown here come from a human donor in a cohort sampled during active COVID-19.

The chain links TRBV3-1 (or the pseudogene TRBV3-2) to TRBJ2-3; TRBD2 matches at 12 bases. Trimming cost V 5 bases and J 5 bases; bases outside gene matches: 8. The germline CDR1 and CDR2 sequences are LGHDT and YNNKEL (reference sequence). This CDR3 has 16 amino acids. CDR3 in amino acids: CASSFGLAGSQDTQYF. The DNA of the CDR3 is TGTGCCAGCAGCTTCGGACTAGCGGGGTCCCAAGATACGCAGTATTTT.

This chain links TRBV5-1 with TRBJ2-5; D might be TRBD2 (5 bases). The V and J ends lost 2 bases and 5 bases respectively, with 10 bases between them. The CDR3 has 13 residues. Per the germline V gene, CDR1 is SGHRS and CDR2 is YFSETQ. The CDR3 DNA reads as TGCGCCAGCAGCTTACAACTAGAGGAGACCCAGTACTTC. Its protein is CASSLQLEETQYF.

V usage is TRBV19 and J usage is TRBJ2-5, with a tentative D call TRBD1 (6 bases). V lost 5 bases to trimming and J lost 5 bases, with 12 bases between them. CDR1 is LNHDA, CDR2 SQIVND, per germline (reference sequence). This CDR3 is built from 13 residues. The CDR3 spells CASSQYRVETQYF. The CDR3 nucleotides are TGTGCCAGTAGTCAATACAGGGTGGAGACCCAGTACTTC.

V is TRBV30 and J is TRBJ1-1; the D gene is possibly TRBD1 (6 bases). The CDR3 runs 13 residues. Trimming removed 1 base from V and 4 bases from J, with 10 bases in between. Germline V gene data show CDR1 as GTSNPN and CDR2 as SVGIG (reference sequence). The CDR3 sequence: CAWSEGGATEAFF. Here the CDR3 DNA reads TGTGCCTGGAGTGAGGGGGGGGCCACTGAAGCTTTCTTT.

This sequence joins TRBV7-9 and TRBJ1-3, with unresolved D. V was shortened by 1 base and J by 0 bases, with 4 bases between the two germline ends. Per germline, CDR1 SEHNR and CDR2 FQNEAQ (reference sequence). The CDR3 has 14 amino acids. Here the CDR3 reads CASSLVLSGNTIYF. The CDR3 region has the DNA TGTGCCAGCAGCTTAGTCCTCTCTGGAAACACCATATATTTT.

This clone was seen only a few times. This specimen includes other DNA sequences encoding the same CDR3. The CDR3 DNA is TGCAGCGTTGACAGGGGAGGGACTGAAGCTTTCTTT. It codes for CSVDRGGTEAFF. This chain links TRBV29-1 with TRBJ1-1; tentatively, D is TRBD1 (6 bases). The germline gives CDR1 SQVTM, CDR2 ANQGSEA. With 3 bases removed from V and 5 bases from J, the gap between germline ends came to 10 bases. The CDR3 loop spans 12 amino acids.

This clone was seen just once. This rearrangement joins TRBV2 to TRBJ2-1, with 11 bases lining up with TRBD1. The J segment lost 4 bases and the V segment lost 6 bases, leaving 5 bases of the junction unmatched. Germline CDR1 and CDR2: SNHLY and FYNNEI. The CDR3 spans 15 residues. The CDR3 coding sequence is TGTGCCAGCAGGCTAGGACAGGGGGCTTACAATGAGCAGTTCTTC. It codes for CASRLGQGAYNEQFF.

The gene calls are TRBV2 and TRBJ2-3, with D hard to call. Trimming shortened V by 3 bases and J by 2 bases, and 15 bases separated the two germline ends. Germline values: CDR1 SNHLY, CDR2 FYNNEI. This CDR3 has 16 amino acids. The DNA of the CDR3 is TGTGCCAGCAGTGATGGTTACCTACCCCTCACAGATACGCAGTATTTT. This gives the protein CASSDGYLPLTDTQYF.

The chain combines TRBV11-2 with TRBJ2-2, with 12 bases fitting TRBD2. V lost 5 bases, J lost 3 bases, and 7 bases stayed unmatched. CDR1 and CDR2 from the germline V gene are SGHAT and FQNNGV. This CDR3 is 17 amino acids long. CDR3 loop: CASSPRTSGADTGELFF. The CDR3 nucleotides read TGTGCCAGCAGCCCTCGGACTAGCGGGGCGGACACCGGGGAGCTGTTTTTT.

This CDR3 is CASSPRREETQYF. In nucleotides, the CDR3 is TGCGCCAGCAGCCCTAGAAGAGAGGAGACCCAGTACTTC. This rearrangement joins TRBV5-1 to TRBJ2-5, with unresolved D. Germline V gene sequence: CDR1 SGHRS, CDR2 YFSETQ. The CDR3 has 13 amino acids. The ends were cut back, 4 bases at V and 5 bases at J, with 12 bases in the middle.

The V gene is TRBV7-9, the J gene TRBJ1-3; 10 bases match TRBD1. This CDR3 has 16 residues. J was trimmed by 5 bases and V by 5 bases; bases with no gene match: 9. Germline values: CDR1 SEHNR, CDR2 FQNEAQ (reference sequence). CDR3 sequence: CASSQAGQGVRNTIYF. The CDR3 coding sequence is TGTGCCAGCAGCCAGGCCGGACAGGGGGTTAGAAACACCATATATTTT.

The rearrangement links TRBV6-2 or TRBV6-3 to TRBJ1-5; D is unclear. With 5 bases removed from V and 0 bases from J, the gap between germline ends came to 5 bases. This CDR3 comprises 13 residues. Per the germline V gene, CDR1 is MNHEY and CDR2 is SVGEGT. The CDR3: CASSPNSNQPQHF. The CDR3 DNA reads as TGTGCCAGCAGTCCCAATAGCAATCAGCCCCAGCATTTT.

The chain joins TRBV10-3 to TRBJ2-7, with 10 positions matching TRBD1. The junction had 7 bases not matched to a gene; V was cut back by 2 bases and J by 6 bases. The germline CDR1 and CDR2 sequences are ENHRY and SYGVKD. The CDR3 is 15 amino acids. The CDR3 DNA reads TGTGCCATCAGTGAGGCGGGACAGGGGCGAGGCGAGCAGTACTTC. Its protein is CAISEAGQGRGEQYF.

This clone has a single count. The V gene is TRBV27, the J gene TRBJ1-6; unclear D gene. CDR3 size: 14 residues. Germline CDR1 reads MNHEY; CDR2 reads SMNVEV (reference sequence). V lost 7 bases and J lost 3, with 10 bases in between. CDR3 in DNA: TGTGCCAGCACATCGAGGGACTATAATTCACCCCTCCACTTT. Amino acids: CASTSRDYNSPLHF.